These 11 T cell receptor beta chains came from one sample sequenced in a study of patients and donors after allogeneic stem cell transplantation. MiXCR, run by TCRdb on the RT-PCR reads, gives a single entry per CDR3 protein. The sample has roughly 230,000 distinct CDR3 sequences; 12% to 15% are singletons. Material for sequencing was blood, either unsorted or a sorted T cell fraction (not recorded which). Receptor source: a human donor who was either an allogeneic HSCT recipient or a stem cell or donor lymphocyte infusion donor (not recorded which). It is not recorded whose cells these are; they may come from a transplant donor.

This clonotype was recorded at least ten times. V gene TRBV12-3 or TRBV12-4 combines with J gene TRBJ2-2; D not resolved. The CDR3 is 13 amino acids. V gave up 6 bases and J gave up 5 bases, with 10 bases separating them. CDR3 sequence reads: CASRSSRTGELFF. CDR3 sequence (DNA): TGTGCCAGCAGATCCTCCCGGACCGGGGAGCTGTTTTTT.

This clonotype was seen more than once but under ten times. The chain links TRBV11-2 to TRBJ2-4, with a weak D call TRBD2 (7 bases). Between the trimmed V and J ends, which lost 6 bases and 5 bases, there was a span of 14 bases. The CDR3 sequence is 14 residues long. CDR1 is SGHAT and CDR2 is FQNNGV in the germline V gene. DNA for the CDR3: TGTGCCAGCAGTCGTGCGGGGGCCGAAAACATTCAGTACTTC. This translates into CASSRAGAENIQYF. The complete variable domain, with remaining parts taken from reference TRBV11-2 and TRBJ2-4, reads EAGVAQSPRYKIIEKRQSVAFWCNPISGHATLYWYQQILGQGPKLLIQFQNNGVVDDSQLPKDRFSAERLKGVDSTLKIQPAKLEDSAVYLCASSRAGAENIQYFGAGTRLSVL.

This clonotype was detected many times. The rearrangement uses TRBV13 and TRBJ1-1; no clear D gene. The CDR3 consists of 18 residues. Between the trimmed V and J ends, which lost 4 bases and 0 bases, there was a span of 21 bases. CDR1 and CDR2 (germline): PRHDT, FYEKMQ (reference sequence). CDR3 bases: TGTGCCAGCAGCTCCGGACCTGATTTAGCCCTCATGAACACTGAAGCTTTCTTT. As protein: CASSSGPDLALMNTEAFF.

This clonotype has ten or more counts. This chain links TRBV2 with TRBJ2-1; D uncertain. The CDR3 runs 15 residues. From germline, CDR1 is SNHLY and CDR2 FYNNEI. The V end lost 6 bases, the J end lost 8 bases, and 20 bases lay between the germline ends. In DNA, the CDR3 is TGTGCCAGCAGCGGCTGGAATAGACCCGAGGATGAGCAGTTCTTC. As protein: CASSGWNRPEDEQFF.

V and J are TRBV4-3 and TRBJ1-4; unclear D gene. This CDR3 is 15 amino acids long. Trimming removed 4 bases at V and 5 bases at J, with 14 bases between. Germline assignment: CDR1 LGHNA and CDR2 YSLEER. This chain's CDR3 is CASSPSPGKNEKLFF. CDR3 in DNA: TGCGCCAGCAGCCCCTCCCCTGGCAAGAATGAAAAACTGTTTTTT.

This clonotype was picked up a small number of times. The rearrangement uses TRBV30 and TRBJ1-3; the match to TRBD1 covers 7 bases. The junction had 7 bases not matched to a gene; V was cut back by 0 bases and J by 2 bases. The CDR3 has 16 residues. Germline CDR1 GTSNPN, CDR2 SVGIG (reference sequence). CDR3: CAWSVRGRVAGNTIYF. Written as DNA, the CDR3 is TGTGCCTGGAGTGTTAGGGGGCGCGTCGCTGGAAACACCATATATTTT.

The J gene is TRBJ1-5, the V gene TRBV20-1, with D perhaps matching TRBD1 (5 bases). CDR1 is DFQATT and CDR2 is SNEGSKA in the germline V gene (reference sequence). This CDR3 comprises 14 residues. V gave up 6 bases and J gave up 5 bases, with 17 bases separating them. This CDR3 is CSAPGESGHQPQHF. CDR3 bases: TGCAGTGCCCCCGGGGAATCGGGGCATCAGCCCCAGCATTTT.

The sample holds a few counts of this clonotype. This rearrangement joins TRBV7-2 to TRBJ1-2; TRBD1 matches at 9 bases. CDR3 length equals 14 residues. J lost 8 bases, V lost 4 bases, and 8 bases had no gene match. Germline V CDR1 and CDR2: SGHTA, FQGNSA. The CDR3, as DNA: TGTGCCAGCAGCTCCCCCGGGACAGGGCAGGGCTACACCTTC. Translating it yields CASSSPGTGQGYTF.

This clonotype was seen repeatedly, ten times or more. CDR3 coding DNA: TGTGCCAGTAGTATGGTAGGGGGCCGGTATGGCTACACCTTC. The encoded protein is CASSMVGGRYGYTF. The gene calls are TRBV19 and TRBJ1-2, with 7 bases that match TRBD1. The junction had 6 bases not matched to a gene; V was cut back by 3 bases and J by 5 bases. This CDR3 region has 14 residues. In germline, CDR1 is LNHDA, CDR2 SQIVND (reference sequence).

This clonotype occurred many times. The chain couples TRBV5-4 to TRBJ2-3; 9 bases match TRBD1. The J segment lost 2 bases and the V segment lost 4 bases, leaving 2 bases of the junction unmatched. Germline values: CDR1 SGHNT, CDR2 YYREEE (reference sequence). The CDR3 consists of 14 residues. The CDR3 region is CASSRDRATDTQYF. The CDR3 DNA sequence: TGTGCCAGCAGCCGGGACAGGGCCACAGATACGCAGTATTTT. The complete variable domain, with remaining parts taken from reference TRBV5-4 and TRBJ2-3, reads ETGVTQSPTHLIKTRGQQVTLRCSSQSGHNTVSWYQQALGQGPQFIFQYYREEENGRGNFPPRFSGLQFPNYSSELNVNALELDDSALYLCASSRDRATDTQYFGPGTRLTVL.

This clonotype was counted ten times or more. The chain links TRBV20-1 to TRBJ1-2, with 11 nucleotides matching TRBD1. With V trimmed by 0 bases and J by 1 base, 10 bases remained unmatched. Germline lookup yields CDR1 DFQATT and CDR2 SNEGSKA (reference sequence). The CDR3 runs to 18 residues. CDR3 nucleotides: TGCAGTGCTAGAGATCCGGGGGGACAGGGGGTCTATAACTATGGCTACACCTTC. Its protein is CSARDPGGQGVYNYGYTF.